This T cell receptor (beta chain) was captured in a study of T cell responses to AZD1222 COVID-19 vaccine. Study-level background: Pooling covered second doses at about 4 or about 12 weeks. The study's findings and limits: Every sample of the repertoires postdated the peak T cell response. Spike-wide coverage was observed for vaccine-associated CD4 TCRs, with dominant responses at 160-218 and 743-854. Of spike-specific TCRs, nearly half reportedly target regions left unmutated in variants.

Measured with immunoSEQ multiplex PCR; TCRdb has only the in-frame clones, and not every one. In the table there are 120,000 or so clones, 80% to 90% of which are singletons. As for this clone: What it recognizes is unknown.

CDR3 size: 14 residues. Germline-derived CDR1 and CDR2 are ENHRY and SYGVKD. Trimming removed 0 bases from V and 1 base from J, with 4 bases in between. The sequence derives from an adult in good health. The starting material was peripheral blood, obtained on day 0 of AZD1222 vaccination. This chain joins TRBV10-3 and TRBJ1-5, with unresolved D. The CDR3 nucleotides are TGTGCCATCAGTGAGTCCCAGAGCAATCAGCCCCAGCATTTT. Translated, it gives CAISESQSNQPQHF.